This T cell receptor (beta chain) was captured in a study of shared clonotypes between healthy human individuals. The assay was immunoSEQ multiplex PCR, and TCRdb's table has in-frame clones only and misses some. Altogether under 1,100,000 clones are present, about 80% being singletons, with the ten largest covering approximately 1.3%. It was into CD45RA+ naive and CD45RA-negative memory subsets that the CD4+ cells were split. V was trimmed by 4 bases and J by 6 bases, leaving 7 bases between them. This CDR3 is 12 amino acids long. In germline, CDR1 is MNHEY, CDR2 SVGAGI. The material sequenced was memory CD4+ T cells sorted from blood. Specified subset: CD45RA-negative fraction. The genes are TRBV6-5 and TRBJ1-5; D remains ambiguous. The receptor was isolated from a man aged 18 to 29 in good health. This CDR3 reads CASSLMGQPQHF. The CDR3 bases are TGTGCCAGCAGTTTAATGGGTCAGCCCCAGCATTTT.